These 26 T cell receptor beta chains were all obtained from the same sample, sequenced in a study of long-term antiretroviral therapy in people with HIV. At the survey level, the v3.0 immunoSEQ assay was run. Assay: immunoSEQ multiplex PCR; the TCRdb copy retains only in-frame clones and omits some. The sample holds some 28,000 clones, around 84% seen once. Sequenced material: unsorted PBMCs, taken 0.8 years after starting antiretroviral therapy. The receptors derive from a woman in her 30s with HIV.

The chain recombines TRBV9 with TRBJ2-5; the D gene is possibly TRBD2 (6 bases). Germline V gene data show CDR1 as SGDLS and CDR2 as YYNGEE. The V end was cut by 3 bases, the J end by 3 bases, with 12 bases between. The CDR3 has 14 residues. This CDR3 is CASSAGRREETQYF. In nucleotides, the CDR3 is TGTGCCAGCAGCGCGGGACGGAGGGAAGAGACCCAGTACTTC. The complete variable domain, with remaining parts taken from reference TRBV9 and TRBJ2-5, reads DSGVTQTPKHLITATGQRVTLRCSPRSGDLSVYWYQQSLDQGLQFLIQYYNGEERAKGNILERFSAQQFPDLHSELNLSSLELGDSALYFCASSAGRREETQYFGPGTRLLVL.

V usage is TRBV19 and J usage is TRBJ2-1, with 11 bases that match TRBD2. The J segment lost 10 bases and the V segment lost 1 base, leaving 12 bases of the junction unmatched. The CDR3 is 17 residues long. The germline V gene encodes CDR1 LNHDA and CDR2 SQIVND (reference sequence). In nucleotides, the CDR3 is TGTGCCAGTAGTATAGTGTTAACTAGCGGGGGCCTCAGCGAGCAGTTCTTC. As protein: CASSIVLTSGGLSEQFF.

The chain has TRBV5-1 and TRBJ2-7, with 10 bases lining up with TRBD1. J was trimmed by 2 bases and V by 3 bases; bases with no gene match: 5. Germline values: CDR1 SGHRS, CDR2 YFSETQ. The CDR3 is made up of 15 amino acids. Here the CDR3 DNA reads TGCGCCAGCAGCTGGGGACAGGGGCCGACCTACGAGCAGTACGTC. Translated: CASSWGQGPTYEQYV.

The chain has TRBV5-6 and TRBJ1-6; TRBD1 matches 9 bases. V was clipped by 3 bases and J by 7 bases; unmatched bases: 5. The V gene's germline CDR1 is SGHDT and CDR2 YYEEEE. The CDR3 covers 15 residues. CDR3 in DNA: TGTGCCAGCAGCTCGGGGACAGGGTCAAATTCACCCCTCCACTTT. Translated, it gives CASSSGTGSNSPLHF. The full variable domain, rest sourced from reference TRBV5-6 and TRBJ1-6, is DAGVTQSPTHLIKTRGQQVTLRCSPKSGHDTVSWYQQALGQGPQFIFQYYEEEERQRGNFPDRFSGHQFPNYSSELNVNALLLGDSALYLCASSSGTGSNSPLHFGNGTRLTVT.

The genes are TRBV27 and TRBJ2-7; tentatively, D is TRBD1 or TRBD2 (5 bases each). This CDR3 is built from 17 residues. The germline gives CDR1 MNHEY, CDR2 SMNVEV (reference sequence). V was trimmed by 4 bases and J by 7 bases, leaving 26 bases between them. CDR3 sequence: CASSSSGTFKVTGEQYV. The CDR3 bases are TGTGCCAGCAGTTCCTCCGGGACCTTTAAAGTTACGGGGGAGCAGTACGTC.

This chain uses TRBV2 with TRBJ1-6, with 9 bases that match TRBD1. The CDR3 consists of 14 residues. V dropped 1 base and J dropped 9; count of bases not matched to a gene: 1. Germline V gene data show CDR1 as SNHLY and CDR2 as FYNNEI. Here the CDR3 reads CASSEGTGVSPLHF. DNA of the CDR3: TGTGCCAGCAGTGAAGGGACAGGGGTTTCACCCCTCCACTTT.

The V and J genes are TRBV2 and TRBJ2-3; no clear D. Germline V gene data show CDR1 as SNHLY and CDR2 as FYNNEI. V was trimmed by 6 bases and J by 3 bases, leaving 10 bases between them. The CDR3 runs 13 residues. The CDR3 region has the DNA TGTGCCAGCAGGCCCGGTGGAACAGATACGCAGTATTTT. It translates to CASRPGGTDTQYF. The variable domain in full, completed from reference TRBV2 and TRBJ2-3, reads EPEVTQTPSHQVTQMGQEVILRCVPISNHLYFYWYRQILGQKVEFLVSFYNNEISEKSEIFDDQFSVERPDGSNFTLKIRSTKLEDSAMYFCASRPGGTDTQYFGPGTRLTVL.

The genes are TRBV7-6 and TRBJ1-3, with D unresolved. CDR3 length: 13 residues. V lost 3 bases to trimming and J lost 0 bases, with 3 bases between them. Germline CDR1 and CDR2: SGHVS and FNYEAQ. As DNA, the CDR3 is TGTGCCAGCAGCTTGAGCTCTGGAAACACCATATATTTT. Amino acid sequence: CASSLSSGNTIYF.

The rearrangement uses TRBV30 and TRBJ1-2, with TRBD1 matching 7 bases. With 2 bases clipped from V and 0 bases from J, the junction kept 9 bases outside the gene matches. The CDR3 totals 16 residues. Germline values: CDR1 GTSNPN, CDR2 SVGIG (reference sequence). As DNA, the CDR3 is TGTGCCTGGAGTCCCCCCGATGGGACAGCTAACTATGGCTACACCTTC. It specifies CAWSPPDGTANYGYTF.

The chain has TRBV5-4 and TRBJ2-3, with 10 bases aligning to TRBD1. CDR3 length: 18 amino acids. Germline V gene sequence: CDR1 SGHNT, CDR2 YYREEE (reference sequence). V dropped 4 bases and J dropped 3; count of bases not matched to a gene: 14. The CDR3 DNA reads as TGTGCCAGCAGCCTCGGTCCAGGACAGGGGGAAAGAACAGATACGCAGTATTTT. Translating it yields CASSLGPGQGERTDTQYF.

This chain joins TRBV6-5 and TRBJ1-1; TRBD1 matches 12 bases. The CDR3 length is 14 residues. Germline CDR1 reads MNHEY; CDR2 reads SVGAGI. J gave up 11 bases and V 5 bases, and 9 bases lay outside the gene matches. As DNA, the CDR3 is TGTGCCAGCAGTCCGTCGGGACAGGGGGCCGGGGCTTTCTTT. This gives the protein CASSPSGQGAGAFF.

The J gene is TRBJ1-1, the V gene TRBV5-8, with 7 bases identical to TRBD1. Looked up from germline, CDR1 is SGHTS and CDR2 is YDEGEE. V dropped 4 bases and J dropped 0; count of bases not matched to a gene: 12. This CDR3 comprises 17 residues. The CDR3 protein is CASSPGWARGLNTEAFF. DNA for the CDR3: TGTGCCAGCAGCCCGGGGTGGGCGAGGGGGCTGAACACTGAAGCTTTCTTT.

The chain has TRBV14 and TRBJ2-5; D gene unclear. Trimming removed 4 bases at V and 1 base at J, with 16 bases between. The germline V gene has CDR1 SGHDN and CDR2 FVKESK. The CDR3 sequence is 16 residues long. The CDR3 coding sequence is TGTGCCAGCAGCCCCATTCGTCTGGGTAGCCAAGAGACCCAGTACTTC. This sequence encodes CASSPIRLGSQETQYF.

The chain links TRBV6-6 to TRBJ1-4; no reliable D call. This CDR3 contains 13 residues. The V end lost 6 bases, the J end lost 6 bases, and 11 bases lay between the germline ends. CDR1 is MNHNY, CDR2 SVGAGI, per germline (reference sequence). CDR3 DNA: TGTGCCAGCAGCCTAATCGAGTATGAAAAACTGTTTTTT. This encodes CASSLIEYEKLFF.

The chain is built from TRBV30 and TRBJ2-2, with D uncertain. Per the germline V gene, CDR1 is GTSNPN and CDR2 is SVGIG (reference sequence). This CDR3 has 14 residues. V was shortened by 2 bases and J by 5 bases, with 12 bases between the two germline ends. Here the CDR3 reads CAWSLGMGTGELFF. The CDR3 DNA reads TGTGCCTGGAGTCTAGGGATGGGAACCGGGGAGCTGTTTTTT.

This rearrangement joins TRBV6-6 to TRBJ2-7; D possibly corresponds to TRBD2 (6 bases). The CDR3 totals 11 residues. V gave up 6 bases and J gave up 7 bases, with 10 bases separating them. Germline V lookup: CDR1 MNHNY, CDR2 SVGAGI (reference sequence). The CDR3 protein is CASSSGGEQYV. The CDR3 DNA sequence: TGTGCCAGCAGCTCCGGGGGAGAGCAGTACGTC.

V is TRBV7-6 and J is TRBJ2-7, with a possible D match to TRBD1 (5 bases). With 2 bases removed from V and 7 bases from J, the gap between germline ends came to 12 bases. Germline lookup yields CDR1 SGHVS and CDR2 FNYEAQ. The CDR3 length is 13 residues. CDR3 DNA sequence: TGTGCCAGCAGCTTATTTCAGGGCGAAGAGCAGTACGTC. Translated, it gives CASSLFQGEEQYV.

The chain combines TRBV21-1 with TRBJ1-4; the D call in the table, TRBD1, was not verified against the DNA. TRBV21-1 is recorded as a pseudogene. The CDR3 totals 13 residues. CDR3 bases: TGTGCCAGCAGCAAGCAGGGGAAAGAAAAACTGTTTTTT. Translated, it gives CASSKQGKEKLFF.

The rearrangement joins TRBV9 to TRBJ2-1; TRBD2 matches 10 bases. The CDR3 covers 15 residues. V was pared by 2 bases and J by 6 bases, with 5 bases of the junction left unmatched. In germline, CDR1 is SGDLS, CDR2 YYNGEE. CDR3: CASSVSSGGGNEQFF. CDR3 nucleotide sequence: TGTGCCAGCAGCGTTTCGAGCGGGGGGGGCAATGAGCAGTTCTTC.

The CDR3 loop is CSVEDRGSTTGELFF. In nucleotides, the CDR3 is TGCAGCGTGGAGGACAGGGGATCGACCACCGGGGAGCTGTTTTTT. The chain uses TRBV29-1 and TRBJ2-2; 9 bases are a match to TRBD1. The CDR3 length is 15 residues. V was clipped by 6 bases and J by 4 bases; unmatched bases: 9. The germline gives CDR1 SQVTM, CDR2 ANQGSEA.

This chain links TRBV29-1 with TRBJ1-2; 8 bases align to TRBD1. The V and J ends lost 0 bases and 3 bases, in that order; junction bases with no gene match: 9. Per the germline V gene, CDR1 is SQVTM and CDR2 is ANQGSEA. This CDR3 has 16 residues. The CDR3, as DNA: TGCAGCGTTGAAGATCGGCTGCCAGGGGGCTACTATGGCTACACCTTC. As protein: CSVEDRLPGGYYGYTF.

The DNA for the CDR3 is TGTGCCAGCAGCGTCCAGGGGGGCCAAGAGACCCAGTACTTC. Encoded protein: CASSVQGGQETQYF. This chain connects TRBV9 to TRBJ2-5, with a tentative D call TRBD1 (7 bases). V was cut by 2 bases and J by 1 base, with 9 bases left in between. CDR3 length: 14 residues. Germline V lookup: CDR1 SGDLS, CDR2 YYNGEE. The full variable domain, with the rest looked up from reference TRBV9 and TRBJ2-5, is DSGVTQTPKHLITATGQRVTLRCSPRSGDLSVYWYQQSLDQGLQFLIQYYNGEERAKGNILERFSAQQFPDLHSELNLSSLELGDSALYFCASSVQGGQETQYFGPGTRLLVL.

This clone was recorded only once. The chain carries TRBV7-3 and TRBJ2-1, with D perhaps TRBD2 (6 bases). V lost 5 bases to trimming and J lost 6 bases, with 11 bases between them. CDR1 and CDR2 from the germline V gene are SGHTA and FQGTGA. This CDR3 comprises 13 residues. CDR3 DNA: TGTGCCAGCAGCCGCGGGATGGGCAATGAGCAGTTCTTC. Protein sequence: CASSRGMGNEQFF.

The chain couples TRBV2 to TRBJ1-5; possibly TRBD1 for D (5 bases). Trimming removed 3 bases from V and 9 bases from J, with 18 bases in between. The germline V gene encodes CDR1 SNHLY and CDR2 FYNNEI. The CDR3 length is 15 residues. CDR3 bases: TGTGCCAGCAGTGATAGTGAGAGGGGCCGGTGGCCCCAGCATTTT. As protein: CASSDSERGRWPQHF.

The chain carries TRBV5-6 and TRBJ2-1, with 9 nucleotides matching TRBD1. The ends lost 4 bases at V and 7 bases at J; junction bases unmatched: 9. Looked up from germline, CDR1 is SGHDT and CDR2 is YYEEEE. CDR3 length equals 15 residues. CDR3 in amino acids: CASSPQIGQGNEQFF. The CDR3 region has the DNA TGTGCCAGCAGCCCCCAAATCGGACAGGGGAATGAGCAGTTCTTC. The whole variable domain, remainder taken from reference TRBV5-6 and TRBJ2-1, is DAGVTQSPTHLIKTRGQQVTLRCSPKSGHDTVSWYQQALGQGPQFIFQYYEEEERQRGNFPDRFSGHQFPNYSSELNVNALLLGDSALYLCASSPQIGQGNEQFFGPGTRLTVL.

By sample share, this clone is medium-sized. The gene calls are TRBV7-8 and TRBJ1-6; tentatively, D is TRBD1 (6 bases). This CDR3 spans 14 amino acids. Trimming removed 5 bases at V and 4 bases at J, with 9 bases between. The V gene's germline CDR1 is SGHVS and CDR2 FQNEAQ. The CDR3 loop is CASSVGQYNSPLHF. In nucleotides, the CDR3 is TGTGCCAGCAGCGTCGGACAGTATAATTCACCCCTCCACTTT.